The next 5 T cell receptor beta chains were all read from a single sample in a study of human T cells and chemical hapten exposure. Each CDR3 protein gets one entry after TCRdb re-called the RACE reads with MiXCR. The table records around 80,000 distinct CDR3 sequences, over 7% of them present only once. The time point was: healthy volunteer bleed at 6 weeks. From whole blood left unfractionated, total RNA was extracted. Sequenced: whole blood. All receptors derive from a male donor in good health. Some clones in this sample may be carry-over from other donors' samples.

This clonotype was counted many times. This sequence joins TRBV5-1 and TRBJ2-1; TRBD2 matches 9 bases. V was clipped by 2 bases and J by 10 bases; unmatched bases: 13. This CDR3 contains 16 residues. Germline V gene sequence: CDR1 SGHRS, CDR2 YFSETQ. This CDR3 reads CASSFRREGLDDEQFF. CDR3 sequence (DNA): TGCGCCAGCAGCTTTAGGCGGGAGGGCTTAGATGACGAGCAGTTCTTC.

This clonotype appeared a few times. This sequence joins TRBV5-6 and TRBJ1-6; no clear D. The V gene's germline CDR1 is SGHDT and CDR2 YYEEEE. Deletions cut 1 base from V and 10 bases from J, with 9 bases between. CDR3 length equals 13 residues. As DNA, the CDR3 is TGTGCCAGCAGCTTGTGGGAGGGATCACCCCTCCACTTT. Its translation: CASSLWEGSPLHF.

This clonotype was counted only a few times. The V call is TRBV13, the J call TRBJ1-2; D unresolved. Trimming stripped 3 bases from V and 8 bases from J, with 22 bases between. This CDR3 has 16 residues. In germline, CDR1 is PRHDT, CDR2 FYEKMQ (reference sequence). CDR3 sequence (DNA): TGTGCCAGCAGCTTGGCCCTAGCGGGATCCTCCAAGGGCTACACCTTC. Translated: CASSLALAGSSKGYTF.

The chain carries TRBV10-3 and TRBJ1-5; possible D gene TRBD1, 6 bases. Germline V CDR1 and CDR2: ENHRY, SYGVKD. The germline V and J ends were trimmed by 7 bases and 2 bases, with 12 bases remaining between them. The CDR3 runs to 14 residues. This CDR3 is CAITGDIRNQPQHF. For the CDR3, the DNA is TGTGCCATCACCGGGGACATCCGCAATCAGCCCCAGCATTTT.

This clonotype has a handful of counts. The chain couples TRBV7-2 to TRBJ2-3; D is unresolved. This CDR3 spans 13 amino acids. Trimming removed 2 bases from V and 5 bases from J, with 8 bases in between. CDR1 is SGHTA, CDR2 FQGNSA, per germline. DNA of the CDR3: TGTGCCAGCAGCTTAAACGCGTTAGATACGCAGTATTTT. This translates into CASSLNALDTQYF.